The present T cell receptor (beta chain) was sequenced within a study of blood T cell repertoires in COVID-19. Overall study context: Donors in the United States, Italy and Spain gave samples during acute or convalescent COVID-19. The analysed material was cDNA or gDNA that came from T cells, B-cell-depleted T cells, or PBMCs.

The CDR3 length is 14 residues. Germline-derived CDR1 and CDR2 are SEHNR and FQNEAQ (reference sequence). V shed 4 bases and J shed 5 bases, with 15 bases lying between them. Authors' methods: It was from reference gene primer amplification that nucleated cell counts were estimated. Libraries were prepared by immunoSEQ multiplex PCR; TCRdb keeps only in-frame clonotypes and omits some of them. Clonal size and the V and J genes are those of that table, whereas D and trimming came from the DNA. The sample shows 310,000 or so clones, around 89% of them seen only once. Participant reports of clinical history set cohort assignment.

The sample taken for sequencing was PBMCs or T cells enriched from blood (not recorded which). The source is a middle-aged woman who had recovered from COVID-19. This chain links TRBV7-9 with TRBJ2-7; D possibly corresponds to TRBD2 (7 bases). CDR3 sequence reads: CASSSLGGLDEQYF. CDR3 coding DNA: TGTGCCAGCAGCTCTCTCGGGGGGCTAGACGAGCAGTACTTC.